This T cell receptor (beta chain) originates from a study of cytomegalovirus exposure and HLA in healthy donors. The study's findings and limits: A later analysis reportedly identified an Asian-associated ancestry cluster as carrying fewer N-insertions than the approximately 620-donor mean. Later analysis identified about 15,000 TCR beta sequences associated with HLA alleles, using a false discovery rate threshold of 0.05. In the analysis, some V segments, TRBV6-2 and TRBV6-3 included, were excluded as indistinguishable.

Vbeta (60) and Jbeta (13) primers were used in the PCR. Produced via immunoSEQ multiplex PCR; TCRdb's table is partial and in-frame only. The sample records 90,000 to 130,000 clones, 75% to 85% being singletons. Germline trimming cut 5 bases from V and 4 bases from J; bases unmatched to any gene: 13. The germline V gene encodes CDR1 SGHTS and CDR2 YDEGEE. There are 18 residues in the CDR3. Details on this clone: Antigen: not known.

V and J are TRBV5-8 and TRBJ2-3; 13 positions match TRBD2. The clonotype comes from a young woman in good health and CMV-seropositive. Sequenced sample: PBMCs. The CDR3 DNA sequence: TGTGCCAGCAGACCCGGGACTAGCGGGATGAGCGGCGCAGATACGCAGTATTTT. Its protein is CASRPGTSGMSGADTQYF.